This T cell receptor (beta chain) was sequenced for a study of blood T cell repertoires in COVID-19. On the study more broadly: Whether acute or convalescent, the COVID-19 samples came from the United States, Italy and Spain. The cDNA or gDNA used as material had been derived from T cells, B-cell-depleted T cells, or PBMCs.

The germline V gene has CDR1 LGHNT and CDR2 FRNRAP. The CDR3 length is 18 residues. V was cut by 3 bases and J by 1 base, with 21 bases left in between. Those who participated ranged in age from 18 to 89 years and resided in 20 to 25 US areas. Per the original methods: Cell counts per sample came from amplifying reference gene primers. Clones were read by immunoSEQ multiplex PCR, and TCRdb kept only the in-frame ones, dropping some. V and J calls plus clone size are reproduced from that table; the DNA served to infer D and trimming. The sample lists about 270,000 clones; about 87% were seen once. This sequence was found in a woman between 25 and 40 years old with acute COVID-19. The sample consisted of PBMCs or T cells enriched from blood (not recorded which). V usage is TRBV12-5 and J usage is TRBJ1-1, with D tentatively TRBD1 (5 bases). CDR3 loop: CASGFSVTATTSNTEAFF. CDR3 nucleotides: TGTGCTAGTGGTTTCAGTGTGACAGCTACAACATCGAACACTGAAGCTTTCTTT. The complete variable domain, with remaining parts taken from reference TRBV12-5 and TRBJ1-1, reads DARVTQTPRHKVTEMGQEVTMRCQPILGHNTVFWYRQTMMQGLELLAYFRNRAPLDDSGMPKDRFSAEMPDATLATLKIQPSEPRDSAVYFCASGFSVTATTSNTEAFFGQGTRLTVV.